These 31 T cell receptor beta chains originate from one sample sequenced in a study of OX40 agonist ivuxolimab in advanced cancers. Libraries were prepared by immunoSEQ multiplex PCR; TCRdb keeps only in-frame clonotypes and omits some of them. Among approximately 74,000 clones, 90% were seen once, and the ten largest hold 1.5% to 2%. The sample here was CD4+ or CD8+ T cells sorted from blood, taken in a trial of the OX40 agonist ivuxolimab. The receptors were sampled from an adult with an advanced solid tumor such as melanoma, head and neck, liver or kidney cancer.

The V call is TRBV11-3, the J call TRBJ2-1; D gene ambiguous. V was trimmed by 1 base and J by 8 bases, leaving 12 bases between them. CDR3 length equals 14 residues. CDR1 is SGHNT and CDR2 is YENEEA in the germline V gene. This CDR3 is CASSLVRGSYEQFF. The CDR3 DNA sequence: TGTGCCAGCAGCTTAGTTCGTGGCAGCTATGAGCAGTTCTTC.

This clone was counted a single time. The genes are TRBV5-4 and TRBJ2-3; 9 bases fit TRBD2. This CDR3 is built from 15 residues. Germline assignment: CDR1 SGHNT and CDR2 YYREEE (reference sequence). The trim removed 4 bases at V and 6 bases at J, leaving 9 bases unmatched. CDR3 sequence reads: CASSGGPAGGDTQYF. In DNA, the CDR3 is TGTGCCAGCAGCGGCGGCCCAGCGGGAGGTGATACGCAGTATTTT.

The genes are TRBV5-6 and TRBJ2-3, with TRBD1 matching 7 bases. CDR1 and CDR2 (germline): SGHDT, YYEEEE. The CDR3 consists of 17 residues. Unmatched junction bases numbered 15, after V lost 4 bases and J lost 4 bases. CDR3 coding DNA: TGTGCCAGCAGCCCGCTGGGGACAGCTTTTTTTTCAGATACGCAGTATTTT. Protein product: CASSPLGTAFFSDTQYF.

This chain joins TRBV20-1 and TRBJ1-4, with no clear D. The CDR3 has 10 residues. Trimming took off 6 bases at V and 8 bases at J, with 7 bases between the two ends. Per germline, CDR1 DFQATT and CDR2 SNEGSKA (reference sequence). This CDR3 reads CSAEREKLFF. The CDR3 DNA reads as TGCAGTGCGGAGCGGGAAAAACTGTTTTTT.

V is TRBV27 and J is TRBJ2-3, with 11 bases matching TRBD2. This CDR3 comprises 15 residues. V trimming: 5 bases; J trimming: 4 bases; junction bases outside the gene matches: 5. Germline V gene sequence: CDR1 MNHEY, CDR2 SMNVEV (reference sequence). The CDR3 loop reads CASSPTSGGPDTQYF. The CDR3 bases are TGTGCCAGCAGTCCTACTAGCGGGGGACCAGATACGCAGTATTTT.

The chain employs TRBV6-1 and TRBJ1-2; TRBD1 matches 7 bases. CDR1 MNHNS and CDR2 SASEGT come from the germline V gene. V gave up 4 bases and J gave up 5 bases; unmatched junction bases: 4. The CDR3 has 13 amino acids. Here the CDR3 reads CASSGQTGYGYTF. In DNA, the CDR3 is TGTGCCAGCAGTGGCCAGACAGGGTATGGCTACACCTTC.

The chain joins TRBV5-1 to TRBJ2-7; 9 bases map to TRBD2. Per germline, CDR1 SGHRS and CDR2 YFSETQ. The J segment lost 4 bases and the V segment lost 0 bases, leaving 5 bases of the junction unmatched. The CDR3 covers 15 residues. Written as DNA, the CDR3 is TGCGCCAGCAGCTTGGTAATAGCGGGGGAATACGAGCAGTACTTC. As protein: CASSLVIAGEYEQYF.

J is TRBJ1-3 and V is TRBV19; D unresolved. The germline V gene has CDR1 LNHDA and CDR2 SQIVND (reference sequence). There are 13 residues in the CDR3. V shed 6 bases and J shed 0 bases, with 6 bases lying between them. The DNA of the CDR3 is TGTGCCAGTAGCCAAAGCTCTGGAAACACCATATATTTT. Translation: CASSQSSGNTIYF.

This clone was observed a single time. V usage is TRBV5-6 and J usage is TRBJ2-1; D is possibly TRBD1 or TRBD2 (5 bases each). V lost 4 bases to trimming and J lost 10 bases, with 15 bases between them. Germline lookup yields CDR1 SGHDT and CDR2 YYEEEE. This CDR3 contains 13 residues. CDR3 nucleotide sequence: TGTGCCAGCAGCCGGGACCACCTGAAAGAGCAGTTCTTC. Protein product: CASSRDHLKEQFF.

A remark on this clone: Other DNA sequences in this sample translate to the same CDR3. V and J are TRBV11-3 and TRBJ2-7, with 8 nucleotides matching TRBD2. Germline CDR1 is SGHNT and CDR2 is YENEEA. The CDR3 is 14 residues long. After removal of 3 bases from V and 1 base from J, the junction contained 2 bases not matched to a gene. The CDR3 region is CASSLVAGSYEQYF. The CDR3 bases are TGTGCCAGCAGCTTGGTAGCGGGATCCTACGAGCAGTACTTC.

The chain is built from TRBV25-1 and TRBJ2-5, with TRBD2 matching over 7 bases. Germline CDR1 reads MGHDK; CDR2 reads SYGVNS. The CDR3 has 14 amino acids. V lost 5 bases to trimming and J lost 2 bases; unmatched junction nucleotides: 5. The CDR3 loop reads CASSRAGGQETQYF. CDR3 DNA sequence: TGTGCCAGCAGTCGTGCCGGGGGGCAAGAGACCCAGTACTTC. The complete variable domain, with remaining parts taken from reference TRBV25-1 and TRBJ2-5, reads EADIYQTPRYLVIGTGKKITLECSQTMGHDKMYWYQQDPGMELHLIHYSYGVNSTEKGDLSSESTVSRIRTEHFPLTLESARPSHTSQYLCASSRAGGQETQYFGPGTRLLVL.

The chain couples TRBV10-3 to TRBJ1-5, with D unresolved. Germline V gene lookup returns CDR1 ENHRY and CDR2 SYGVKD. Trimming removed 4 bases at V and 0 bases at J, with 13 bases between. The CDR3 is 16 amino acids. DNA for the CDR3: TGTGCCATCAGTGGGATAGCAGTGAATAGCAATCAGCCCCAGCATTTT. Translation: CAISGIAVNSNQPQHF.

This chain joins TRBV15 and TRBJ2-5; D gene unclear. This CDR3 spans 14 amino acids. The germline V gene has CDR1 LNHNV and CDR2 YYDKDF (reference sequence). V lost 0 bases to trimming and J lost 3 bases, with 8 bases between them. The CDR3 DNA sequence: TGTGCCACCAGCAGAGACTTGGGGAAAGAGACCCAGTACTTC. This encodes CATSRDLGKETQYF.

The chain joins TRBV5-5 to TRBJ1-1; no firm D call. Trimming took 4 bases from V and 0 from J, leaving 13 bases between them. The CDR3 runs 15 residues. Germline CDR1 and CDR2: SGHKS and YYEKEE (reference sequence). In DNA, the CDR3 is TGTGCCAGCAGCCCAACCCTGACTGTGAACACTGAAGCTTTCTTT. Its protein is CASSPTLTVNTEAFF.

A few counts support this clone. The chain recombines TRBV7-2 with TRBJ2-5; 10 positions agree with TRBD2. V lost 1 base to trimming and J lost 1 base; unmatched junction nucleotides: 9. CDR3 length: 18 amino acids. From germline, CDR1 is SGHTA and CDR2 FQGNSA. CDR3: CASSLGWRQRGGQETQYF. CDR3 sequence (DNA): TGTGCCAGCAGCTTAGGTTGGAGGCAGCGGGGGGGCCAAGAGACCCAGTACTTC.

In the case of this clone: This CDR3 is also generated by other DNA sequences in the sample. The J gene is TRBJ1-5, the V gene TRBV19; D gene uncertain. CDR1 is LNHDA, CDR2 SQIVND, per germline (reference sequence). V was cut by 5 bases and J by 5 bases, with 10 bases left in between. This CDR3 region has 13 residues. In nucleotides, the CDR3 is TGTGCCAGTAGTGATCAGCGGGATCAGCCCCAGCATTTT. It encodes CASSDQRDQPQHF.

The chain uses TRBV11-3 and TRBJ2-3; D is uncertain. This CDR3 region has 13 residues. The ends were cut back, 4 bases at V and 0 bases at J, with 5 bases in the middle. The germline V gene has CDR1 SGHNT and CDR2 YENEEA. CDR3 residues: CASSSPSTDTQYF. The CDR3 DNA reads as TGTGCCAGCAGCTCCCCTAGCACAGATACGCAGTATTTT.

V gene TRBV5-1 combines with J gene TRBJ2-3; 8 nucleotides match TRBD2. This CDR3 comprises 16 residues. J gave up 6 bases and V 2 bases, and 11 bases lay outside the gene matches. Germline values: CDR1 SGHRS, CDR2 YFSETQ. CDR3 protein: CASSLGQSGGGDTQYF. CDR3 DNA sequence: TGCGCCAGCAGCTTAGGCCAAAGCGGGGGAGGGGATACGCAGTATTTT.

The V call is TRBV11-3, the J call TRBJ2-1; 10 bases agree with TRBD2. Trimming took 5 bases from V and 2 from J; bases not matched to a gene: 6. The V gene's germline CDR1 is SGHNT and CDR2 YENEEA. The length of the CDR3 is 16 residues. CDR3 nucleotides: TGTGCCAGCAGCCTCCCCCTAGCGGGAGCCTACAATGAGCAGTTCTTC. It codes for CASSLPLAGAYNEQFF.

This chain uses TRBV6-6 with TRBJ2-5; 11 bases match TRBD2. The CDR3 extends over 14 amino acids. Germline trimming cut 6 bases from V and 3 bases from J; bases unmatched to any gene: 3. Germline V CDR1 and CDR2: MNHNY, SVGAGI (reference sequence). CDR3 protein: CASRVSGGEETQYF. The CDR3, as DNA: TGTGCCAGCAGGGTTAGCGGGGGGGAAGAGACCCAGTACTTC.

The chain joins TRBV18 to TRBJ2-5; D gene unclear. There are 15 residues in the CDR3. CDR1 is KGHSH, CDR2 LQKENI, per germline. V was shortened by 0 bases and J by 0 bases, with 8 bases between the two germline ends. The CDR3 sequence: CASSPPRTDQETQYF. The CDR3 region has the DNA TGTGCCAGCTCACCACCGAGAACAGACCAAGAGACCCAGTACTTC.

The rearrangement links TRBV29-1 to TRBJ2-7; the match to TRBD1 covers 8 bases. CDR3 length: 13 amino acids. Germline V gives CDR1 SQVTM, CDR2 ANQGSEA. Losses at the gene ends were 4 bases for V and 1 base for J; bases not matched to a gene: 3. In DNA, the CDR3 is TGCAGCGTTGGGCGGACAGGGTCCTACGAGCAGTACTTC. This gives the protein CSVGRTGSYEQYF.

This CDR3 reads CASSFNLAGGGEQFF. CDR3 sequence (DNA): TGCGCCAGCAGCTTCAACCTAGCGGGAGGCGGTGAGCAGTTCTTC. The genes are TRBV5-1 and TRBJ2-1, with TRBD2 identical over 11 bases. Germline V lookup: CDR1 SGHRS, CDR2 YFSETQ. The length of the CDR3 is 15 residues. With 2 bases clipped from V and 9 bases from J, the junction kept 7 bases outside the gene matches.

Written as DNA, the CDR3 is TGTGCCAGCAGCGTCGCCTCTAGCGGGGCCTACGAGCAGTACTTC. It translates to CASSVASSGAYEQYF. V is TRBV9 and J is TRBJ2-7; the match to TRBD2 covers 9 bases. The CDR3 sequence is 15 residues long. Germline CDR1 reads SGDLS; CDR2 reads YYNGEE. With 2 bases clipped from V and 2 bases from J, the junction kept 5 bases outside the gene matches.

This chain uses TRBV6-1 with TRBJ2-3; the D gene could be TRBD1 or TRBD2 (5 bases each). The V gene's germline CDR1 is MNHNS and CDR2 SASEGT. The CDR3 consists of 16 residues. V was trimmed by 0 bases and J by 1 base, leaving 11 bases between them. This chain's CDR3 is CASSEAPGDGTDTQYF. The CDR3 coding sequence is TGTGCCAGCAGTGAAGCGCCCGGGGACGGCACAGATACGCAGTATTTT.

V and J are TRBV18 and TRBJ1-1; D remains ambiguous. CDR1 is KGHSH, CDR2 LQKENI, per germline. The CDR3 is 14 residues long. V gave up 6 bases and J gave up 0 bases, with 11 bases separating them. For the CDR3, the DNA is TGTGCCAGCTCCCCCACCCAGGTGAACACTGAAGCTTTCTTT. Amino acid sequence: CASSPTQVNTEAFF. Full variable domain (missing parts from reference TRBV18 and TRBJ1-1): NAGVMQNPRHLVRRRGQEARLRCSPMKGHSHVYWYRQLPEEGLKFMVYLQKENIIDESGMPKERFSAEFPKEGPSILRIQQVVRGDSAAYFCASSPTQVNTEAFFGQGTRLTVV.

With respect to this clone: The sample has other DNA sequences that encode this CDR3 too. This rearrangement joins TRBV28 to TRBJ2-7; D possibly corresponds to TRBD1 (5 bases). V dropped 3 bases and J dropped 2 bases, with 11 bases sitting between them. This CDR3 is built from 14 residues. Looked up from germline, CDR1 is MDHEN and CDR2 is SYDVKM. The DNA of the CDR3 is TGTGCCAGCAGTTTGCCCACAGGCACCTACGAGCAGTACTTC. It codes for CASSLPTGTYEQYF.

The J gene is TRBJ1-2, the V gene TRBV6-5; no clear D. Trimming took off 2 bases at V and 3 bases at J, with 4 bases between the two ends. CDR1 is MNHEY and CDR2 is SVGAGI in the germline V gene. CDR3 length: 12 amino acids. This CDR3 is CASSYGDYGYTF. DNA of the CDR3: TGTGCCAGCAGTTACGGGGACTATGGCTACACCTTC.

The V gene is TRBV5-1, the J gene TRBJ2-2; D assignment may be TRBD1 or TRBD2 (5 bases each). Germline V lookup: CDR1 SGHRS, CDR2 YFSETQ. Trimming took off 0 bases at V and 0 bases at J, with 9 bases between the two ends. CDR3 length equals 16 residues. In DNA form, the CDR3 reads TGCGCCAGCAGCTTGGATCCGGGACCGAACACCGGGGAGCTGTTTTTT. Its translation is CASSLDPGPNTGELFF.

This chain links TRBV7-5 with TRBJ1-2. TRBV7-5 is reported as a pseudogene. There are 15 residues in the CDR3. The CDR3 here is CARSLPVVPNYGYTF. CDR3 nucleotides: TGTGCCAGAAGCTTACCCGTCGTGCCTAACTATGGCTACACCTTC.

V and J are TRBV6-5 and TRBJ2-7; D is possibly TRBD1 (6 bases). CDR1 and CDR2 (germline): MNHEY, SVGAGI. The ends were cut back, 10 bases at V and 1 base at J, with 17 bases in the middle. The CDR3 consists of 14 residues. CDR3 amino acids: CATTLGHSSYEQYF. The CDR3 bases are TGTGCCACCACCTTGGGACATTCTTCCTACGAGCAGTACTTC.